The entry below gives a single T cell receptor beta chain sequence along with its context. Its cognate antigen is unknown. The data are from a study of T cell responses to AZD1222 COVID-19 vaccine. Study findings and constraints: Only six people who got AZD1222 tested seropositive at baseline. Once two AZD1222 doses were given, Spike-specific TCR breadth and depth went up.

Germline V gene lookup returns CDR1 MDHEN and CDR2 SYDVKM. V was clipped by 7 bases and J by 0 bases, with 22 bases between them. The CDR3 consists of 17 residues. The protocol was immunoSEQ multiplex PCR, while the TCRdb copy is restricted to in-frame clones and leaves out a portion. The repertoire includes about 160,000 clones, about 90% of them detected once, and 1.5% to 2% sits in the top ten. The sample consisted of peripheral blood, taken on day 0 of AZD1222 vaccination. This receptor was obtained from an adult in good health. The chain uses TRBV28 and TRBJ2-7; D gene unclear. The CDR3 spells CASNPIYPSHNSYEQYF. The CDR3 DNA reads TGTGCCAGCAACCCAATATACCCAAGCCATAACTCCTACGAGCAGTACTTC.